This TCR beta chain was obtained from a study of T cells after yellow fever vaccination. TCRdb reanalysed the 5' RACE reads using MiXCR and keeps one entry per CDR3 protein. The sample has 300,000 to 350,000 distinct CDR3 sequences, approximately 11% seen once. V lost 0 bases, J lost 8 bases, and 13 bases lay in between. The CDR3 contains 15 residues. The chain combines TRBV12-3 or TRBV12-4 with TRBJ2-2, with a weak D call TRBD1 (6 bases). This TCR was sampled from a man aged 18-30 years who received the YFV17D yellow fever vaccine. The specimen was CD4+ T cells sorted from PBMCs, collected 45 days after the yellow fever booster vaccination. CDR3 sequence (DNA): TGTGCCAGCAGTTTAGCGGCTACAGGGCCTGGGGAGCTGTTTTTT. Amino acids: CASSLAATGPGELFF.